Included here is one T cell receptor (beta chain) sequence, with context. The antigen remains unidentified. The entry originates in a study of T cell responses to AZD1222 COVID-19 vaccine. Study outcomes and limitations: There were vaccine-associated CD4 TCRs across spike, dominant at 160-218 and 743-854. Most donors were white British, females outnumbered males, and clonal diversity was possibly underestimated.

The table came from immunoSEQ multiplex PCR; TCRdb's copy has only in-frame clones and leaves some out. The sample yields over 85,000 clones, roughly 92% seen once. Per the germline V gene, CDR1 is LNHDA and CDR2 is SQIVND (reference sequence). V shed 1 base, J shed 2 bases, and the junction held 7 bases outside the gene matches. CDR3 length: 17 amino acids. The source was peripheral blood, collected 28 days after the second AZD1222 dose. The chain links TRBV19 to TRBJ1-1, with 10 bases matching TRBD1. This receptor was identified in an adult who received the AZD1222 COVID-19 vaccine. The CDR3 loop reads CASSIGDRGRTNTEAFF. CDR3 nucleotide sequence: TGTGCCAGTAGTATAGGGGACAGGGGAAGAACAAACACTGAAGCTTTCTTT.